These 20 T cell receptor beta chains came from one sample sequenced in a study of T cells in Graves' hyperthyroidism and ophthalmopathy. The source material, RNA transcripts, was used to amplify TCR beta CDR3 regions. When the TCR CDR3 underwent first-round RT-PCR, the HTBI primer set was used. TCRdb redid the calling of the multiplex PCR reads with MiXCR, one entry per CDR3 protein. This sample yields roughly 290,000 distinct CDR3 sequences, of which 15% to 20% are seen a single time; around 61% belongs to the top ten. Sequenced material: blood. These receptor sequences come from a woman aged 55-70 years with Graves' ophthalmopathy.

This clonotype was counted many times. For the CDR3, the DNA is TGTGCCAGCAGTTCCAGGACCTATATGGGGGAGCAGTACTTC. Its translation is CASSSRTYMGEQYF. The chain couples TRBV12-3 or TRBV12-4 to TRBJ2-7; the D is unclear. There are 14 residues in the CDR3. V lost 4 bases and J lost 7, with 17 bases in between.

This clonotype showed up many times. This chain connects TRBV7-2 to TRBJ2-1; 8 bases are shared with TRBD2. This CDR3 has 16 residues. V shed 1 base and J 9 bases; nucleotides not matched to a gene: 11. Germline lookup yields CDR1 SGHTA and CDR2 FQGNSA. CDR3 sequence reads: CASSLGISGAQGEQFF. In nucleotides, the CDR3 is TGTGCCAGCAGCTTAGGTATTAGCGGGGCACAGGGTGAGCAGTTCTTC.

In this sample, this clonotype turned up many times. This rearrangement joins TRBV6-5 to TRBJ2-7; D is possibly TRBD2 (5 bases). CDR3 size: 13 residues. The V gene lost 2 bases and the J gene lost 6 bases, with 11 bases spanning the gap. Germline lookup yields CDR1 MNHEY and CDR2 SVGAGI. The CDR3 loop is CASSYTGELEQYF. CDR3 DNA: TGTGCCAGCAGTTACACCGGGGAACTCGAGCAGTACTTC.

At least ten counts were recorded for this clonotype. The V gene is TRBV7-2, the J gene TRBJ2-2, with D perhaps TRBD1 or TRBD2 (6 bases each). The V end was cut by 2 bases, the J end by 4 bases, with 14 bases between. This CDR3 contains 16 residues. CDR1 and CDR2 (germline): SGHTA, FQGNSA. CDR3 protein: CASSLMGGAITGELFF. The CDR3 nucleotides are TGTGCCAGCAGCTTAATGGGGGGCGCGATCACCGGGGAGCTGTTTTTT.

The rearrangement uses TRBV19 and TRBJ2-2; D unresolved. V was shortened by 5 bases and J by 1 base, with 14 bases between the two germline ends. This CDR3 is 16 amino acids long. Germline V CDR1 and CDR2: LNHDA, SQIVND (reference sequence). The CDR3 spells CASSALGRWNTGELFF. The CDR3 coding sequence is TGTGCCAGTAGTGCGTTGGGCAGGTGGAACACCGGGGAGCTGTTTTTT.

Remarks on this clonotype: Given a much more abundant clone one base away, this may be a read error. The V and J genes are TRBV10-3 and TRBJ1-2; TRBD1 aligns across 9 bases. V was clipped by 4 bases and J by 5 bases; unmatched bases: 2. Germline V gene sequence: CDR1 ENHRY, CDR2 SYGVKD. This CDR3 region has 13 residues. CDR3 sequence (DNA): TGTGCCATCAGTGCGACAGGGGGGTATGGCTACACCTTC. It codes for CAISATGGYGYTF.

This clonotype was seen at least ten times. V usage is TRBV10-2 and J usage is TRBJ2-7; D not resolved. V gave up 4 bases and J gave up 2 bases, with 15 bases separating them. Germline V gene data show CDR1 as WSHSY and CDR2 as SAAADI. The length of the CDR3 is 15 residues. CDR3 nucleotides: TGCGCCAGCAGTGCAGGTCGTGAAGCCGCCTACGAGCAGTACTTC. Translating it yields CASSAGREAAYEQYF.

This clonotype was detected only a few times. Sequence at one end of the junction differs from germline and may be a read error. The chain recombines TRBV27 with TRBJ2-5; D is possibly TRBD1 or TRBD2 (5 bases each). This CDR3 contains 14 residues. From germline, CDR1 is MNHEY and CDR2 SMNVEV (reference sequence). The DNA for the CDR3 is TGTGCCAGCAGTTCCCGTGGGGGTTCAGAGACCCAGTGCTTC. It yields the protein CASSSRGGSETQCF.

This clonotype was observed many times. V usage is TRBV6-1 and J usage is TRBJ2-5; TRBD1 matches 9 bases. This CDR3 contains 13 residues. The junction had 4 bases not matched to a gene; V was cut back by 2 bases and J by 9 bases. Germline-derived CDR1 and CDR2 are MNHNS and SASEGT. CDR3 sequence (DNA): TGTGCCAGCAGTGAAAGGACAGGGGAGGCCCAGTACTTC. Amino acids: CASSERTGEAQYF.

This clonotype was picked up many times. The V and J genes are TRBV30 and TRBJ2-4; D gene unclear. The V gene lost 2 bases and the J gene lost 8 bases, with 10 bases spanning the gap. CDR3 length equals 12 residues. CDR1 and CDR2 (germline): GTSNPN, SVGIG (reference sequence). CDR3 protein: CAWSRQSYIQYF. In DNA form, the CDR3 reads TGTGCCTGGAGTCGGCAGTCCTACATTCAGTACTTC. Using reference TRBV30 and TRBJ2-4 for the parts outside the CDR3, the full variable domain is SQTIHQWPATLVQPVGSPLSLECTVEGTSNPNLYWYRQAAGRGLQLLFYSVGIGQISSEVPQNLSASRPQDRQFILSSKKLLLSDSGFYLCAWSRQSYIQYFGAGTRLSVL.

This clonotype was detected ten times or more. The CDR3, as DNA: TGTGCCTGGAGGGCGGGGAATCCGCAGTATTTT. Its translation is CAWRAGNPQYF. V is TRBV30 and J is TRBJ2-3; possible D gene TRBD2, 6 bases. This CDR3 spans 11 amino acids. Germline CDR1 is GTSNPN and CDR2 is SVGIG (reference sequence). Trimming cost V 3 bases and J 10 bases, with 11 bases left between them. Based on the CDR3 plus reference TRBV30 and TRBJ2-3, the full variable domain is SQTIHQWPATLVQPVGSPLSLECTVEGTSNPNLYWYRQAAGRGLQLLFYSVGIGQISSEVPQNLSASRPQDRQFILSSKKLLLSDSGFYLCAWRAGNPQYFGPGTRLTVL.

This clonotype has a count of ten or more. V gene TRBV29-1 combines with J gene TRBJ1-1; D not resolved. The V and J ends lost 7 bases and 5 bases respectively, with 11 bases between them. The CDR3 has 11 amino acids. Per the germline V gene, CDR1 is SQVTM and CDR2 is ANQGSEA. CDR3 nucleotides: TGCAGCGCTCAGATAGTTACTGAAGCTTTCTTT. Protein sequence: CSAQIVTEAFF.

This clonotype was picked up many times. This chain connects TRBV24-1 to TRBJ2-3; D gene unclear. The CDR3 length is 13 residues. V was clipped by 5 bases and J by 0 bases, with 5 bases between them. Germline V lookup: CDR1 KGHDR, CDR2 SFDVKD. The CDR3: CATSVGSTDTQYF. CDR3 nucleotides: TGTGCCACCAGTGTTGGCAGCACAGATACGCAGTATTTT.

This clonotype was counted at least ten times. The chain combines TRBV7-9 with TRBJ1-1; D is uncertain. Trimming removed 5 bases at V and 6 bases at J, with 16 bases between. The germline V gene encodes CDR1 SEHNR and CDR2 FQNEAQ (reference sequence). This CDR3 contains 14 residues. CDR3 residues: CASSQKLNSAEAFF. CDR3 DNA sequence: TGTGCCAGCAGCCAGAAATTAAACAGCGCTGAAGCTTTCTTT.

The chain combines TRBV19 with TRBJ2-5, with 7 positions matching TRBD1. With 5 bases clipped from V and 1 base from J, the junction kept 4 bases outside the gene matches. The CDR3 loop spans 14 amino acids. CDR1 is LNHDA, CDR2 SQIVND, per germline (reference sequence). The CDR3, as DNA: TGTGCCAGTAGTCTAAACAGGGGCCAAGAGACCCAGTACTTC. Translation: CASSLNRGQETQYF.

The chain links TRBV19 to TRBJ2-6; the D gene is possibly TRBD1 (6 bases). The CDR3 has 13 amino acids. V gave up 10 bases and J gave up 4 bases, with 11 bases separating them. Per the germline V gene, CDR1 is LNHDA and CDR2 is SQIVND (reference sequence). The DNA for the CDR3 is TGTGCCACCAGGACAGCGGGGGCCAACGTCCTGACTTTC. It codes for CATRTAGANVLTF.

This clonotype was observed many times. The V and J genes are TRBV12-3 or TRBV12-4 and TRBJ2-3; 8 bases fit TRBD2. The J segment lost 4 bases and the V segment lost 6 bases, leaving 6 bases of the junction unmatched. The CDR3 has 14 amino acids. Written as DNA, the CDR3 is TGTGCCAGCAGGGGCGGGAGGACGCCAGATACGCAGTATTTT. It encodes CASRGGRTPDTQYF.

This clonotype occurred a few times. The rearrangement links TRBV3-1 to TRBJ2-7; D possibly corresponds to TRBD2 (5 bases). In germline, CDR1 is LGHDT, CDR2 YNNKEL (reference sequence). The germline V and J ends were trimmed by 7 bases and 2 bases, with 12 bases remaining between them. The CDR3 contains 13 residues. DNA of the CDR3: TGTGCCAGCAACCTAGCAGGAACCTACGAGCAGTACTTC. Encoded protein: CASNLAGTYEQYF.

This clonotype occurred many times. This chain joins TRBV6-2 or TRBV6-3 and TRBJ1-1; no reliable D call. This CDR3 is 13 amino acids long. Germline CDR1 MNHEY, CDR2 SVGEGT. Trimming stripped 6 bases from V and 5 bases from J, with 13 bases between. CDR3 in DNA: TGTGCCAGCAGCTATCTAGGTGGAACTGAAGCTTTCTTT. Protein product: CASSYLGGTEAFF.

This chain joins TRBV5-5 and TRBJ2-1; TRBD1 matches at 7 bases. The CDR3 sequence is 16 residues long. Germline V gives CDR1 SGHKS, CDR2 YYEKEE (reference sequence). Trimming removed 3 bases from V and 6 bases from J; junction bases left unmatched: 12. CDR3 residues: CASSSTGNRGLNEQFF. DNA of the CDR3: TGTGCCAGCAGCTCCACCGGGAACAGGGGCCTCAATGAGCAGTTCTTC. The entire variable domain, with the rest obtained from reference TRBV5-5 and TRBJ2-1, is as follows: DAGVTQSPTHLIKTRGQQVTLRCSPISGHKSVSWYQQVLGQGPQFIFQYYEKEERGRGNFPDRFSARQFPNYSSELNVNALLLGDSALYLCASSSTGNRGLNEQFFGPGTRLTVL.